The rows below give T cell receptor beta chains drawn from one sample of a study of T cells in Graves' hyperthyroidism and ophthalmopathy. One entry per CDR3 protein, called by TCRdb with MiXCR from the multiplex PCR reads. The sample lists some 270,000 distinct CDR3 sequences, around 13% occurring once. The sample taken for sequencing was blood. These receptors came from a woman aged 40 to 50 with Graves' hyperthyroidism. CDR3s include the opening cysteine and the closing phenylalanine or tryptophan. D genes are given only for firm matches. The size entry is marked missing in some rows and otherwise reads once, few, many or a size class.

cdr3_nt cdr3_aa j_call clone_size v_call d_call
TGTGCCAGCAGTACGGCGGGAAAGCACGAGCAGTACTTC CASSTAGKHEQYF TRBJ2-7 many TRBV6-1 .
TGTGCCAGCAGTCGCCCTAACTATGGCTACACCTTC CASSRPNYGYTF TRBJ1-2 many TRBV28 .
TGCAGTGCTGACCCGGGCTCTGGGGCCAACGTCCTGACTTTC CSADPGSGANVLTF TRBJ2-6 . TRBV20-1 .
TGTGCCAGCAGCCCCCCACAGGAGACCCTCTTTGGAAACACCATATATTTT CASSPPQETLFGNTIYF TRBJ1-3 . TRBV7-2 .
TGTGCCAGCATTCCGTGGGTCACAGATACGCAGTATTTT CASIPWVTDTQYF TRBJ2-3 few TRBV25-1 .
TGCGCCAGCAGCTTGACTAGCGGGTACTCCTACGAGCAGTACTTC CASSLTSGYSYEQYF TRBJ2-7 . TRBV5-1 TRBD2
TGTGCCAGCAGCCCACGGACAGGGCGGGCTACTAACTATGGCTACACCTTC CASSPRTGRATNYGYTF TRBJ1-2 few TRBV13 TRBD1
TGTGCCAGCAGCCACACACAGGACAATCAGCCCCAGCATTTT CASSHTQDNQPQHF TRBJ1-5 many TRBV3-1 .
TGTGCCAGCAGCCAAGTAGGACGGACACTGTTTTTT CASSQVGRTLFF TRBJ1-4 few TRBV3-1 .
TGTGCCAGCAGCTCGACTAGCGGGATCTACGAGCAGTACTTC CASSSTSGIYEQYF TRBJ2-7 many TRBV7-9 TRBD2
TGTGCCACCAGCACCTTTCGGACCCCGGATCCCAGATTAAGCACAGATACGCAGTATTTT CATSTFRTPDPRLSTDTQYF TRBJ2-3 many TRBV15 .
TGCAGTGCTAGAGCGGTAGAAGGGATCAATGAGCAGTTCTTC CSARAVEGINEQFF TRBJ2-1 many TRBV20-1 .
TGTGCCAGCAGTGATGGAGGGTACAGCATTCAGTACTTC CASSDGGYSIQYF TRBJ2-4 many TRBV2 .
TGTGCCAGCAGCTTGTTCGGGGATCTGAACACTGAAGCTTTCTTT CASSLFGDLNTEAFF TRBJ1-1 . TRBV5-8 .
TGTGCCAGCAGCTTACCGACTAGCAGCCCGAACACCGGGGAGCTGTTTTTT CASSLPTSSPNTGELFF TRBJ2-2 many TRBV7-2 TRBD2
TGTGCCAGTATTTATTCACCCCTCCACTTT CASIYSPLHF TRBJ1-6 . TRBV19 .
TGTGCCAGCAGGGGACCTGGGGCCTCTGGGGCCAACGTCCTGACTTTC CASRGPGASGANVLTF TRBJ2-6 many TRBV2 .
TGTGCCACCAGGTCGGCTAGCGGCGCGGTCGGTGAGCAGTTCTTC CATRSASGAVGEQFF TRBJ2-1 many TRBV24-1 TRBD2
TGTGCCAGCAGCCTTACTTTGAACACCGGGGAGCTGTTTTTT CASSLTLNTGELFF TRBJ2-2 many TRBV3-1 .
TGTGCCAGCAGCTCCGGTTCCGGGACAGGGAGCTACGAGCAGTACTTC CASSSGSGTGSYEQYF TRBJ2-7 many TRBV28 TRBD1
TGTGCCAGCAGTTCGTGGACGGTCCTTCGGGGAGAGCAGTACTTC CASSSWTVLRGEQYF TRBJ2-7 many TRBV28 .
TGTGCCAGTAGTATTAATGGGGCAGGGGGCAACAATCAGCCCCAGCATTTT CASSINGAGGNNQPQHF TRBJ1-5 many TRBV19 TRBD1